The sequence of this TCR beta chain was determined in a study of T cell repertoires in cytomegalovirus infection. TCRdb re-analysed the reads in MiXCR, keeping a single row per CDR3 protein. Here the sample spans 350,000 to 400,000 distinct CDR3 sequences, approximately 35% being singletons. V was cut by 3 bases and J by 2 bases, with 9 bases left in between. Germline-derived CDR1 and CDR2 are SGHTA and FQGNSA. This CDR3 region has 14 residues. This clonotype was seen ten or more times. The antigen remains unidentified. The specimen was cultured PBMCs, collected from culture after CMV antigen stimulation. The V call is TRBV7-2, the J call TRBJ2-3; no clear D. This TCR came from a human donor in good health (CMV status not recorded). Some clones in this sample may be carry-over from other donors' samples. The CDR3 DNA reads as TGTGCCAGCAGCTTGGGTTGGGACACAGATACGCAGTATTTT. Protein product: CASSLGWDTDTQYF.